These 13 T cell receptor beta chains came from one sample sequenced in a study of T cell repertoires in cytomegalovirus infection. TCRdb analysed the reads with MiXCR anew, one entry per CDR3 protein. This sample carries 200,000 to 300,000 distinct CDR3 sequences, approximately 9% of them seen once, and the ten largest clones take roughly 16%. Sequenced input: PBMCs. These TCRs come from a human donor in good health (CMV status not recorded). Some clones in this sample may be carry-over from other donors' samples.

This clonotype was detected many times. This sequence joins TRBV7-9 and TRBJ1-4, with 7 bases fitting TRBD1. In germline, CDR1 is SEHNR, CDR2 FQNEAQ (reference sequence). The CDR3 length is 15 residues. Germline trimming cut 5 bases from V and 5 bases from J; bases unmatched to any gene: 8. This chain's CDR3 is CASSPWTGGNEKLFF. In nucleotides, the CDR3 is TGTGCCAGCAGCCCTTGGACAGGCGGGAATGAAAAACTGTTTTTT.

This clonotype occurred many times. The rearrangement joins TRBV7-2 to TRBJ1-1, with D maybe TRBD1 (5 bases). CDR1 and CDR2 (germline): SGHTA, FQGNSA. CDR3 size: 13 residues. Trimming took 5 bases from V and 1 from J, leaving 8 bases between them. The DNA of the CDR3 is TGTGCCAGCAGCGCTCAGGGGAACACTGAAGCTTTCTTT. The encoded protein is CASSAQGNTEAFF.

This clonotype was counted at least ten times. V and J are TRBV7-2 and TRBJ2-1; 13 bases align to TRBD2. Germline V gene lookup returns CDR1 SGHTA and CDR2 FQGNSA. CDR3 length: 15 residues. Unmatched junction bases numbered 10, after V lost 10 bases and J lost 7 bases. The CDR3 DNA reads TGTGCCATGACACTAGCGGGGGGGCGTGGGAATGAGCAGTTCTTC. Encoded protein: CAMTLAGGRGNEQFF.

This clonotype has at least ten counts. The gene calls are TRBV7-9 and TRBJ2-6; D may match TRBD1 or TRBD2 (5 bases each). Germline lookup yields CDR1 SEHNR and CDR2 FQNEAQ (reference sequence). V lost 5 bases and J lost 1, with 9 bases in between. This CDR3 has 15 residues. CDR3: CASSRDVSGANVLTF. The CDR3 DNA reads as TGTGCCAGCAGCAGGGACGTTTCTGGGGCCAACGTCCTGACTTTC.

The table lists this clonotype with many counts. The chain employs TRBV6-2 or TRBV6-3 and TRBJ2-7, with TRBD1 as a possible D gene (5 bases). The germline gives CDR1 MNHEY, CDR2 SVGEGT. The ends were cut back, 3 bases at V and 2 bases at J, with 11 bases in the middle. CDR3 length: 14 residues. The CDR3, as DNA: TGTGCCAGCAGTTATCGACAGCCCCCCTACGAGCAGTACTTC. As protein: CASSYRQPPYEQYF.

This clonotype was detected ten times or more. This chain links TRBV7-8 with TRBJ2-4; D ambiguous. V was trimmed by 4 bases and J by 1 base, leaving 17 bases between them. CDR3 length: 17 amino acids. Germline V gives CDR1 SGHVS, CDR2 FQNEAQ. CDR3: CASSSSGPNPAKNIQYF. Here the CDR3 DNA reads TGTGCCAGCAGCTCTTCCGGCCCCAACCCGGCCAAAAACATTCAGTACTTC.

In this sample, this clonotype turned up many times. The chain couples TRBV20-1 to TRBJ1-2, with 10 bases matching TRBD1. Looked up from germline, CDR1 is DFQATT and CDR2 is SNEGSKA (reference sequence). The CDR3 contains 17 residues. With V trimmed by 4 bases and J by 3 bases, 14 bases remained unmatched. DNA for the CDR3: TGCAGTGCTACCGACTTAGGTAGACAGGGGGCATACTATGGCTACACCTTC. Amino acid sequence: CSATDLGRQGAYYGYTF.

This clonotype was detected only a few times. The chain has TRBV7-9 and TRBJ2-5; TRBD1 is a possible D gene (5 bases). Germline V gives CDR1 SEHNR, CDR2 FQNEAQ (reference sequence). Trimming pared 4 bases from V and 1 base from J, leaving 10 bases between. The CDR3 has 14 residues. Written as DNA, the CDR3 is TGTGCCAGCAGCTACCCACAGGCCCAAGAGACCCAGTACTTC. It codes for CASSYPQAQETQYF.

V is TRBV5-1 and J is TRBJ1-1; D is uncertain. V was cut by 0 bases and J by 7 bases, with 13 bases left in between. CDR3 length: 14 residues. In germline, CDR1 is SGHRS, CDR2 YFSETQ. This CDR3 reads CASSLVAGLREAFF. The CDR3 nucleotides are TGCGCCAGCAGCTTGGTAGCCGGGCTGCGTGAAGCTTTCTTT.

This clonotype appeared many times. The V gene is TRBV7-3, the J gene TRBJ1-2; 9 nucleotides agree with TRBD1. V was clipped by 6 bases and J by 8 bases; unmatched bases: 13. CDR1 and CDR2 from the germline V gene are SGHTA and FQGTGA. This CDR3 has 15 amino acids. The CDR3 DNA sequence: TGTGCCAGCAGTTCCACCGAGATACAGGGGGCAGGCTACACCTTC. This gives the protein CASSSTEIQGAGYTF.

This clonotype was recorded many times. This sequence joins TRBV7-2 and TRBJ2-5; TRBD2 matches at 7 bases. CDR1 is SGHTA, CDR2 FQGNSA, per germline. J lost 1 base, V lost 4 bases, and 9 bases had no gene match. The CDR3 has 16 amino acids. The CDR3: CASSYSGSMTQETQYF. In DNA form, the CDR3 reads TGTGCCAGCAGCTATAGCGGGTCCATGACCCAAGAGACCCAGTACTTC.

This clonotype was counted between two and nine times. The CDR3 is CASSLVVAGGEQFF. The CDR3 DNA sequence: TGTGCCAGCAGCTTAGTTGTAGCGGGAGGAGAGCAGTTCTTC. This chain connects TRBV11-2 to TRBJ2-1, with 10 nucleotides matching TRBD2. CDR3 length: 14 residues. V shed 1 base, J shed 10 bases, and the junction held 4 bases outside the gene matches. Per germline, CDR1 SGHAT and CDR2 FQNNGV.

This clonotype was seen ten or more times. In nucleotides, the CDR3 is TGTGCCACCAGGAGGGACAGGCCTCCCTACGAGCAGTACTTC. Its translation is CATRRDRPPYEQYF. J is TRBJ2-7 and V is TRBV28, with 8 bases lining up with TRBD1. Germline V lookup: CDR1 MDHEN, CDR2 SYDVKM. Unmatched junction bases numbered 10, after V lost 10 bases and J lost 2 bases. The CDR3 length is 14 residues.